This passage covers 16 T cell receptor beta chains from one sample sequenced in a study of post-analysis software for immune sequencing data. Presence of unique molecular identifiers characterized the TCR beta cDNA libraries. TCRdb independently ran MiXCR on the PCR reads; one entry per CDR3 protein. The table has roughly 800,000 distinct CDR3 sequences, approximately 53% seen once; the top ten hold 4.6%. Which antigens these TCRs recognize remains unknown. Study-wide points: Higher frequency in patients than in controls was seen for five TRBV segments, with TRBV5-6, TRBV5-1 and TRBV20-1 among them.

Sequenced material: blood. The receptors shown here come from a girl aged 10-17 years with multiple sclerosis.

V is TRBV6-5 and J is TRBJ2-5; 13 bases map to TRBD2. TRBJ2-7 matches the DNA end more closely, so the J call is doubtful. This CDR3 has 15 residues. Germline CDR1 reads MNHEY; CDR2 reads SVGAGI. The CDR3 nucleotides read TGTGCCAGCAATTTTCCGGGACTAGCGGGAAACGAGCAGTACTTC. It is translated as CASNFPGLAGNEQYF.

The V and J genes are TRBV20-1 and TRBJ1-2; 9 bases line up with TRBD1. CDR1 is DFQATT, CDR2 SNEGSKA, per germline (reference sequence). This CDR3 contains 14 residues. V gave up 0 bases and J gave up 8 bases; unmatched junction bases: 7. The CDR3 DNA is TGCAGTGCTAGAGATCCTGTCGGGACAGGGGGCTACACCTTC. Translation gives CSARDPVGTGGYTF.

V and J are TRBV7-6 and TRBJ1-5, with D perhaps matching TRBD1 (5 bases). The CDR3 runs to 15 residues. From germline, CDR1 is SGHVS and CDR2 FNYEAQ. Deletions cut 5 bases from V and 4 bases from J, with 15 bases between. CDR3 bases: TGTGCCAGCAGCCCCGAGGGACGGACTAATCAGCCCCAGCATTTT. Its translation is CASSPEGRTNQPQHF.

In DNA, the CDR3 is TGTGCCAGCAGTAACAATAAAGGACTAGCGGGAGGGCCTGGGTACAATGAGCAGTTCTTC. Its protein product is CASSNNKGLAGGPGYNEQFF. The V and J genes are TRBV6-5 and TRBJ2-1; 15 positions match TRBD2. Germline-derived CDR1 and CDR2 are MNHEY and SVGAGI. The CDR3 is made up of 20 amino acids. J was trimmed by 4 bases and V by 5 bases; bases with no gene match: 15.

This clonotype occurred a few times. This chain connects TRBV29-1 to TRBJ2-7; D uncertain. The V and J ends lost 4 bases and 0 bases respectively, with 10 bases between them. Germline V gene sequence: CDR1 SQVTM, CDR2 ANQGSEA. CDR3 length equals 13 residues. In DNA form, the CDR3 reads TGCAGCGTTGGAGACGGATTCTCCTACGAGCAGTACTTC. Residues: CSVGDGFSYEQYF.

The chain employs TRBV20-1 and TRBJ2-1; TRBD2 agrees at 8 bases. The CDR3 sequence is 13 residues long. CDR1 and CDR2 (germline): DFQATT, SNEGSKA (reference sequence). The junction had 8 bases not matched to a gene; V was cut back by 7 bases and J by 6 bases. The CDR3 spells CSGGGRTPNEQFF. CDR3 in DNA: TGCAGTGGTGGCGGGAGGACCCCCAATGAGCAGTTCTTC.

V gene TRBV9 combines with J gene TRBJ2-1; the D is unclear. This CDR3 comprises 14 residues. Germline-derived CDR1 and CDR2 are SGDLS and YYNGEE. Trimming stripped 1 base from V and 3 bases from J, with 8 bases between. CDR3 DNA sequence: TGTGCCAGCAGCGTATCTGCGGACTACAATGAGCAGTTCTTC. Encoded protein: CASSVSADYNEQFF.

In its sample, this clonotype was seen a few times. This chain connects TRBV5-1 to TRBJ2-7; no clear D. The CDR3 totals 14 residues. V was pared by 1 base and J by 2 bases, with 10 bases between. Germline V lookup: CDR1 SGHRS, CDR2 YFSETQ. The CDR3 nucleotides read TGCGCCAGCAGCTTGCGGACCCAAACCTACGAGCAGTACTTC. This encodes CASSLRTQTYEQYF.

This clonotype has more than one count but fewer than ten. The rearrangement joins TRBV20-1 to TRBJ1-5; maybe TRBD1 (5 bases). Germline V gene sequence: CDR1 DFQATT, CDR2 SNEGSKA (reference sequence). The CDR3 is 17 amino acids. V lost 1 base to trimming and J lost 2 bases, with 18 bases between them. CDR3 loop: CSARVGGVPIGNQPQHF. The DNA for the CDR3 is TGCAGTGCTAGAGTTGGAGGGGTCCCTATTGGCAATCAGCCCCAGCATTTT.

CDR3 loop: CASSGASWDTQYF. The CDR3 DNA reads as TGTGCCAGCAGCGGAGCTAGTTGGGATACGCAGTATTTT. The genes are TRBV6-2 or TRBV6-3 and TRBJ2-3; D remains ambiguous. V gave up 6 bases and J gave up 6 bases, with 13 bases separating them. CDR1 is MNHEY and CDR2 is SVGEGT in the germline V gene. This CDR3 comprises 13 residues.

This clonotype was seen a few times. The chain employs TRBV20-1 and TRBJ2-1, with 7 bases lining up with TRBD1. V was pared by 1 base and J by 4 bases, with 10 bases of the junction left unmatched. This CDR3 spans 16 amino acids. Looked up from germline, CDR1 is DFQATT and CDR2 is SNEGSKA (reference sequence). DNA of the CDR3: TGCAGTGCTAGAGTTAGGGTAACAGGGGTGTACAATGAGCAGTTCTTC. This gives the protein CSARVRVTGVYNEQFF.

The CDR3 spells CASSQSSLSKNIQYF. CDR3 in DNA: TGTGCCAGCAGCCAAAGTAGCTTATCCAAAAACATTCAGTACTTC. The chain uses TRBV7-8 and TRBJ2-4, with unresolved D. From germline, CDR1 is SGHVS and CDR2 FQNEAQ. Trimming took 5 bases from V and 2 from J, leaving 13 bases between them. The CDR3 covers 15 residues.

This clonotype has only a few counts. The chain has TRBV11-2 and TRBJ2-7, with 7 bases identical to TRBD2. The CDR3 sequence is 13 residues long. CDR1 SGHAT and CDR2 FQNNGV come from the germline V gene. V shed 9 bases and J 0 bases; nucleotides not matched to a gene: 5. The CDR3 reads CASEAGSSYEQYF. The CDR3 coding sequence is TGTGCCAGTGAAGCGGGGAGCTCCTACGAGCAGTACTTC.

On this clonotype: Compared with germline, one end of the junction differs, possibly owing to a read error. This chain connects TRBV28 to TRBJ2-3; 10 nucleotides line up with TRBD2. Germline assignment: CDR1 MDHEN and CDR2 SYDVKM. The CDR3 is made up of 17 amino acids. CDR3 coding DNA: TGTGCCAGCAGTTCACGGTGGACTAGCGGAGACACAGATATGCAGTATTTT. Translation: CASSSRWTSGDTDMQYF.

The chain is built from TRBV29-1 and TRBJ1-4; D ambiguous. The CDR3 is made up of 12 amino acids. V lost 4 bases to trimming and J lost 7 bases, with 10 bases between them. The germline V gene has CDR1 SQVTM and CDR2 ANQGSEA. The CDR3 sequence is CSVGAAGEKLFF. CDR3 in DNA: TGCAGCGTTGGGGCAGCCGGTGAAAAACTGTTTTTT.

The genes are TRBV7-8 and TRBJ2-5; weak D call: TRBD1 (5 bases). This CDR3 has 15 amino acids. Germline CDR1 SGHVS, CDR2 FQNEAQ. Trimming removed 2 bases from V and 1 base from J, with 11 bases in between. The CDR3 protein is CASSLSRQGQETQYF. The CDR3 bases are TGTGCCAGCAGCTTAAGTAGGCAGGGCCAAGAGACCCAGTACTTC.